The T cell receptor beta chain described here comes from a study of blood T cell repertoires in COVID-19. Looking at the study overall: Acute-phase and convalescent COVID-19 samples originated in the United States, Italy and Spain.

Authors' analysis steps: Reference gene primer amplification yielded estimated nucleated cell counts. Repertoires were generated with immunoSEQ multiplex PCR, while TCRdb's copy carries only in-frame clones and drops some. Clonal size and the V and J genes are those of that table, whereas D and trimming came from the DNA. The top ten clones hold roughly 4.6% of a sample with under 50,000 clones, under 90% of them seen once. CDR1 and CDR2 from the germline V gene are MDHEN and SYDVKM. V was clipped by 5 bases and J by 3 bases; unmatched bases: 10. CDR3 length: 16 residues. V gene TRBV28 combines with J gene TRBJ2-5; 9 bases are shared with TRBD1. Sequencing was carried out using peripheral blood. The clonotype comes from a woman aged 70-85 years with acute or convalescent COVID-19. The CDR3 region is CASSPGGGQGKETQYF. The CDR3 nucleotides read TGTGCCAGCAGTCCAGGCGGCGGACAGGGGAAAGAGACCCAGTACTTC.